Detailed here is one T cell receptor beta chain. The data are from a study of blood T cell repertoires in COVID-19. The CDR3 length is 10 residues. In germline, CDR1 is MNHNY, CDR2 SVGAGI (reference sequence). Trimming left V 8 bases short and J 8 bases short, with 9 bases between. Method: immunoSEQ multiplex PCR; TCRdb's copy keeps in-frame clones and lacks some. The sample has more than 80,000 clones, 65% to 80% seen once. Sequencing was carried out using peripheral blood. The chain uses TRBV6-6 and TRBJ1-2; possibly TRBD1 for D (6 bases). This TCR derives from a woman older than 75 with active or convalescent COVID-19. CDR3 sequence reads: CASQGTGYTF. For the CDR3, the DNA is TGTGCCAGCCAGGGGACAGGCTACACCTTC.